This T cell receptor beta chain emerged from a study of breast tumors, draining lymph nodes, adjacent tissues. Study-level points and caveats: Tumors had less TCR diversity than lymph nodes, more than nontumor tissue. Compared with basal-like, luminal-like tumors shared significantly more repertoire with nontumor tissue. That most tumor T cells come from lymph nodes remained unproven. Findings are consistent with lymph node origin and intratumoral expansion of most tumor T cells.

Notes on this clonotype: What it binds is unknown.

Per germline, CDR1 SGHTA and CDR2 FQGNSA. CDR3 length: 13 residues. V lost 2 bases, J lost 6 bases, and 3 bases stayed unmatched. TCRdb recomputed calls from the multiplex PCR reads with MiXCR, one row per CDR3 protein. The repertoire consists of fewer than 140,000 distinct CDR3 sequences, with under 40% occurring once and the leading ten covering approximately 6%. Axillary draining lymph nodes of breast cancer patients supplied the node samples. Sequencing was done on a sample of axillary lymph node tissue. V usage is TRBV7-2 and J usage is TRBJ2-7; TRBD2 agrees at 8 bases. This sequence originates from a female donor with breast cancer. Some clones in this sample may be carry-over from other donors' samples. The CDR3 is CASSLFGGGEQYF. The CDR3 DNA is TGTGCCAGCAGCTTATTCGGGGGGGGCGAGCAGTACTTC. The entire variable domain, with the rest obtained from reference TRBV7-2 and TRBJ2-7, is as follows: GAGVSQSPSNKVTEKGKDVELRCDPISGHTALYWYRQSLGQGLEFLIYFQGNSAPDKSGLPSDRFSAERTGGSVSTLTIQRTQQEDSAVYLCASSLFGGGEQYFGPGTRLTVT.